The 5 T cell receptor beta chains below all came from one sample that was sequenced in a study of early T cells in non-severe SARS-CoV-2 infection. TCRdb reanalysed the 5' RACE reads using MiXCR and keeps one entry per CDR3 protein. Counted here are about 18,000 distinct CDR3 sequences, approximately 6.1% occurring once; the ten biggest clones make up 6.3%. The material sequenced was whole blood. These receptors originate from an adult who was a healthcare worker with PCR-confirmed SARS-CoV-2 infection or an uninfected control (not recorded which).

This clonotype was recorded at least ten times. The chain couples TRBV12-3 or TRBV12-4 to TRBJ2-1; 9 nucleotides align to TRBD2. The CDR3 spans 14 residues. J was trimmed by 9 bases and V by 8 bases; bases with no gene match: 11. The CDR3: CASFGGRARGEQFF. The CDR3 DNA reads TGTGCCAGCTTTGGCGGGAGGGCCCGTGGTGAGCAGTTCTTC.

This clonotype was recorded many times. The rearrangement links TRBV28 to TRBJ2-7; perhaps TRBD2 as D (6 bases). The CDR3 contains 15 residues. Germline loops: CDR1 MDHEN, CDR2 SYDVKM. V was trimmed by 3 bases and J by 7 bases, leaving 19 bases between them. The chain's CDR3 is CASSFAGTGRREQYF. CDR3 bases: TGTGCCAGCAGTTTCGCCGGGACTGGTAGGAGGGAGCAGTACTTC.

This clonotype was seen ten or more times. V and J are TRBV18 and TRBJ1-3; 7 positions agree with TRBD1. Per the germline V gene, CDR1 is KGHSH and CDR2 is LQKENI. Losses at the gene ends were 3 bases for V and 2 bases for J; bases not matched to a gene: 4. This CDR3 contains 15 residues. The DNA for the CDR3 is TGTGCCAGCTCACCGTCGACAGGGACTGGAAACACCATATATTTT. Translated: CASSPSTGTGNTIYF.

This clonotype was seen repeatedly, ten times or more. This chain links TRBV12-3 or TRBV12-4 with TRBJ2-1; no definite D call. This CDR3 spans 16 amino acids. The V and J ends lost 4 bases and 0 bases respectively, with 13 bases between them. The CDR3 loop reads CASSSKQSSSYNEQFF. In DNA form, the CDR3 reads TGTGCCAGCAGTTCCAAACAGTCGAGCTCCTACAATGAGCAGTTCTTC.

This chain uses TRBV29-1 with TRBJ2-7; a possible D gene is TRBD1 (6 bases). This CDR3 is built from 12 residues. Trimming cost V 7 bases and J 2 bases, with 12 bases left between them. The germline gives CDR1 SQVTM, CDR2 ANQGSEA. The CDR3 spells CSAGQSPYEQYF. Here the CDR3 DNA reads TGCAGCGCCGGACAGTCCCCCTACGAGCAGTACTTC.